This T cell receptor (beta chain) was obtained from a study of CD8 T cells in Susac syndrome. The V gene lost 4 bases and the J gene lost 2 bases, with 8 bases spanning the gap. The CDR3 runs 13 residues. The germline gives CDR1 MNHEY, CDR2 SMNVEV (reference sequence). TCR beta sequences were obtained from blood CD8+ and CD4+ T cells. The multiple sclerosis control group was made up of treatment-naive patients with stable or active relapsing-remitting disease. Reverse transcription of about 0.5 to 1 ug RNA was carried out with random hexamers. The amplification used immunoSEQ multiplex PCR on TCR beta CDR3; it spanned 54 Vbeta and 13 Jbeta. MiXCR was run by TCRdb on the immunoSEQ multiplex PCR reads, yielding one entry per CDR3 protein. The sample includes some 300,000 distinct CDR3 sequences, roughly 90% seen only once; the top ten take 0.18%.

This clonotype originated in a human donor with multiple sclerosis. The V call is TRBV27, the J call TRBJ2-5; D remains ambiguous. Sequencing was done on a sample of CD8+ T cells from PBMCs. CDR3 residues: CASSSRLQETQYF. The CDR3 nucleotides are TGTGCCAGCAGTTCCCGTCTGCAAGAGACCCAGTACTTC.